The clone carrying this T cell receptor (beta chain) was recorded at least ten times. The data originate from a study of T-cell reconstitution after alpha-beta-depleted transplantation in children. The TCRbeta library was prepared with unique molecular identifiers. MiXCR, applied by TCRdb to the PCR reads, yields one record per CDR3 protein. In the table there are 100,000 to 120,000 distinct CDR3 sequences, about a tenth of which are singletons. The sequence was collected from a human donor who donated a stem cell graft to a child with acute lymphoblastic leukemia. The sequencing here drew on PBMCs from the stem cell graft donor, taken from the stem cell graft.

CDR3 in amino acids: CASSLKATMHTGELFF. DNA for the CDR3: TGTGCCAGCAGCCTAAAAGCTACCATGCACACCGGGGAGCTGTTTTTT. V usage is TRBV7-2 and J usage is TRBJ2-2; D uncertain. This CDR3 spans 16 amino acids. V lost 5 bases and J lost 3, with 16 bases in between. The germline gives CDR1 SGHTA, CDR2 FQGNSA.